These 25 T cell receptor beta chains were sequenced from one sample in a study of blood T cell repertoires in COVID-19. Libraries were prepared by immunoSEQ multiplex PCR; TCRdb keeps only in-frame clonotypes and omits some of them. The table lists around 100,000 clones, 84% of them singletons. Source material: peripheral blood. These receptors originate from a human donor in a cohort sampled during active or convalescent COVID-19.

The chain employs TRBV19 and TRBJ1-3, with no clear D. Germline-derived CDR1 and CDR2 are LNHDA and SQIVND (reference sequence). This CDR3 is built from 14 residues. The ends were cut back, 7 bases at V and 3 bases at J, with 13 bases in the middle. CDR3 DNA sequence: TGTGCCAGTACACCGGACTCCAATGGAAACACCATATATTTT. This gives the protein CASTPDSNGNTIYF.

CDR3 sequence: CASGQGTGQPQHF. Written as DNA, the CDR3 is TGTGCCAGCGGACAGGGGACAGGACAGCCCCAGCATTTT. The chain employs TRBV19 and TRBJ1-5; 9 bases are a match to TRBD1. The CDR3 totals 13 residues. CDR1 is LNHDA, CDR2 SQIVND, per germline (reference sequence). V gave up 9 bases and J gave up 7 bases; unmatched junction bases: 7. Full variable domain (remainder filled in from reference TRBV19 and TRBJ1-5): DGGITQSPKYLFRKEGQNVTLSCEQNLNHDAMYWYRQDPGQGLRLIYYSQIVNDFQKGDIAEGYSVSREKKESFPLTVTSAQKNPTAFYLCASGQGTGQPQHFGDGTRLSIL.

The genes are TRBV19 and TRBJ1-2; D possibly corresponds to TRBD1 (5 bases). The CDR3 has 17 amino acids. Between the trimmed V and J ends, which lost 2 bases and 3 bases, there was a span of 19 bases. Looked up from germline, CDR1 is LNHDA and CDR2 is SQIVND (reference sequence). The CDR3 nucleotides read TGTGCCAGTAGTATACCAGGGTGGGAGGCCCCCGACTATGGCTACACCTTC. Translated, it gives CASSIPGWEAPDYGYTF.

The chain couples TRBV10-1 to TRBJ1-6; TRBD1 aligns across 7 bases. Germline V gene data show CDR1 as WNHNN and CDR2 as SYGVQD (reference sequence). V dropped 4 bases and J dropped 10; count of bases not matched to a gene: 10. The CDR3 totals 15 residues. CDR3 protein: CASSVGLDRRSPLHF. The DNA of the CDR3 is TGCGCCAGCAGTGTAGGATTGGACAGGAGGTCACCCCTCCACTTT.

This chain connects TRBV6-5 to TRBJ1-6; possible D gene TRBD1, 6 bases. Trimming stripped 5 bases from V and 9 bases from J, with 11 bases between. The CDR3 loop spans 13 amino acids. The V gene's germline CDR1 is MNHEY and CDR2 SVGAGI. This CDR3 reads CASSKQGVSPLHF. DNA of the CDR3: TGTGCCAGCAGTAAACAGGGAGTTTCACCCCTCCACTTT.

The chain uses TRBV18 and TRBJ1-5, with 7 nucleotides matching TRBD1. V lost 5 bases, J lost 7 bases, and 5 bases stayed unmatched. Germline V CDR1 and CDR2: KGHSH, LQKENI. This CDR3 is 13 amino acids long. The CDR3: CASSTDRAQPQHF. Here the CDR3 DNA reads TGTGCCAGCTCAACAGACAGGGCACAGCCCCAGCATTTT.

This clone has only a few counts. The chain uses TRBV27 and TRBJ1-2; D is unresolved. CDR1 MNHEY and CDR2 SMNVEV come from the germline V gene (reference sequence). The ends were cut back, 3 bases at V and 3 bases at J, with 17 bases in the middle. The CDR3 is 16 amino acids. The chain's CDR3 is CASSLEAGSPYYGYTF. CDR3 sequence (DNA): TGTGCCAGCAGTTTGGAGGCGGGCAGTCCTTACTATGGCTACACCTTC.

The chain is built from TRBV7-2 and TRBJ1-2; maybe TRBD1 (6 bases). The germline V and J ends were trimmed by 1 base and 10 bases, with 13 bases remaining between them. This CDR3 contains 13 residues. In germline, CDR1 is SGHTA, CDR2 FQGNSA. The CDR3 region is CASSLGADSAYTF. The CDR3 coding sequence is TGTGCCAGCAGCTTAGGAGCGGACAGCGCCTACACCTTC.

The rearrangement joins TRBV5-1 to TRBJ1-4; tentatively, D is TRBD1 (5 bases). The CDR3 runs to 16 residues. The germline gives CDR1 SGHRS, CDR2 YFSETQ. V lost 2 bases and J lost 4, with 15 bases in between. The DNA of the CDR3 is TGCGCCAGCAGCTTCCTAGGGGCGCAGATTAATGAAAAACTGTTTTTT. It is translated as CASSFLGAQINEKLFF.

This chain links TRBV7-9 with TRBJ2-5, with 7 bases lining up with TRBD1. Trimming removed 5 bases from V and 3 bases from J; junction bases left unmatched: 6. The germline CDR1 and CDR2 sequences are SEHNR and FQNEAQ (reference sequence). This CDR3 comprises 14 residues. The CDR3 DNA sequence: TGTGCCAGCAGCCCGACAGGGTCAGAAGAGACCCAGTACTTC. Residues: CASSPTGSEETQYF.

The chain combines TRBV11-2 with TRBJ2-4; 9 bases line up with TRBD2. V shed 6 bases and J 1 base; nucleotides not matched to a gene: 10. Germline lookup yields CDR1 SGHAT and CDR2 FQNNGV. This CDR3 contains 17 residues. For the CDR3, the DNA is TGTGCCAGCAGTCGGCGGGGGGGTCTTGGTGCCAAAAACATTCAGTACTTC. Its translation is CASSRRGGLGAKNIQYF. The variable domain in full, with the rest retrieved from reference TRBV11-2 and TRBJ2-4, is EAGVAQSPRYKIIEKRQSVAFWCNPISGHATLYWYQQILGQGPKLLIQFQNNGVVDDSQLPKDRFSAERLKGVDSTLKIQPAKLEDSAVYLCASSRRGGLGAKNIQYFGAGTRLSVL.

The CDR3 DNA sequence: TGCGCCAGCAGCTTGGCGGGTAGCGGGGGGTGGGGTGAGCAGTTCTTC. It yields the protein CASSLAGSGGWGEQFF. The gene calls are TRBV5-1 and TRBJ2-1; 10 bases match TRBD2. Germline lookup yields CDR1 SGHRS and CDR2 YFSETQ. V lost 0 bases and J lost 9; bases outside the gene matches: 9. This CDR3 is built from 16 residues.

The gene calls are TRBV7-8 and TRBJ2-2; 14 bases line up with TRBD2. The ends lost 5 bases at V and 3 bases at J; junction bases unmatched: 14. The CDR3 sequence is 20 residues long. The germline V gene has CDR1 SGHVS and CDR2 FQNEAQ. CDR3 protein: CASSTRMKTSGGAHTGELFF. The CDR3 DNA sequence: TGTGCCAGCAGCACTAGGATGAAGACTAGCGGGGGGGCTCACACCGGGGAGCTGTTTTTT.

The V call is TRBV9, the J call TRBJ1-3; 10 bases match TRBD1. This CDR3 is built from 15 residues. Looked up from germline, CDR1 is SGDLS and CDR2 is YYNGEE. Losses at the gene ends were 4 bases for V and 2 bases for J; bases not matched to a gene: 3. The CDR3 nucleotides read TGTGCCAGCAGCCTCGGACAGGGGGCTGGAAACACCATATATTTT. This gives the protein CASSLGQGAGNTIYF.

V is TRBV16 and J is TRBJ2-1; possibly TRBD1 for D (5 bases). The ends were cut back, 0 bases at V and 2 bases at J, with 11 bases in the middle. This CDR3 region has 16 residues. Germline loops: CDR1 KGHSY, CDR2 FQNENV. The CDR3 DNA sequence: TGTGCCAGCAGCCAATCGAGGCAGGGCGCCTACAATGAGCAGTTCTTC. This sequence encodes CASSQSRQGAYNEQFF.

V and J are TRBV27 and TRBJ2-3; no definite D call. V shed 5 bases and J shed 2 bases, with 11 bases lying between them. This CDR3 is 14 amino acids long. Germline V gives CDR1 MNHEY, CDR2 SMNVEV (reference sequence). The CDR3 nucleotides are TGTGCCAGCAGTCCTAGGCCGGACACAGATACGCAGTATTTT. Its translation is CASSPRPDTDTQYF.

The V gene is TRBV27, the J gene TRBJ2-2; 7 nucleotides match TRBD1. After removal of 5 bases from V and 1 base from J, the junction contained 7 bases not matched to a gene. In germline, CDR1 is MNHEY, CDR2 SMNVEV (reference sequence). CDR3 length equals 16 residues. For the CDR3, the DNA is TGTGCCAGCAGTCCAGGACAGGTATTGAACACCGGGGAGCTGTTTTTT. Protein: CASSPGQVLNTGELFF.

V and J are TRBV7-6 and TRBJ2-2; TRBD2 might be the D (6 bases). Germline V CDR1 and CDR2: SGHVS, FNYEAQ. The V gene lost 0 bases and the J gene lost 3 bases, with 8 bases spanning the gap. The CDR3 is 15 residues long. The CDR3 bases are TGTGCCAGCAGCTTAGCTGGGACTCACACCGGGGAGCTGTTTTTT. Translated, it gives CASSLAGTHTGELFF.

This chain connects TRBV24-1 to TRBJ2-1, with 8 bases that match TRBD2. This CDR3 spans 17 amino acids. With V trimmed by 5 bases and J by 3 bases, 11 bases remained unmatched. The germline V gene has CDR1 KGHDR and CDR2 SFDVKD. The CDR3 reads CATSGPTSGGNYNEQFF. CDR3 DNA: TGTGCCACCAGTGGCCCTACTAGCGGTGGGAACTACAATGAGCAGTTCTTC.

The chain recombines TRBV15 with TRBJ1-5; no definite D call. The ends were cut back, 0 bases at V and 4 bases at J, with 4 bases in the middle. The CDR3 has 13 residues. Germline V lookup: CDR1 LNHNV, CDR2 YYDKDF (reference sequence). The CDR3 sequence is CATSRDGNQPQHF. The CDR3, as DNA: TGTGCCACCAGCAGAGACGGGAATCAGCCCCAGCATTTT.

This clone was detected a few times. The J gene is TRBJ1-1, the V gene TRBV7-9; 9 positions match TRBD1. Losses at the gene ends were 5 bases for V and 6 bases for J; bases not matched to a gene: 4. The CDR3 consists of 13 residues. Germline values: CDR1 SEHNR, CDR2 FQNEAQ (reference sequence). In DNA, the CDR3 is TGTGCCAGCAGCCGGGACAGGGTGGCTGAAGCTTTCTTT. This gives the protein CASSRDRVAEAFF.

The chain couples TRBV27 to TRBJ2-2; D call uncertain. The CDR3 runs to 12 residues. The germline gives CDR1 MNHEY, CDR2 SMNVEV (reference sequence). V was cut by 5 bases and J by 5 bases, with 6 bases left in between. The CDR3 region is CASSIITGELFF. The CDR3 DNA sequence: TGTGCCAGCAGTATCATTACCGGGGAGCTGTTTTTT.

J is TRBJ1-1 and V is TRBV7-2; 8 bases map to TRBD1. CDR3 length: 13 residues. The V segment lost 5 bases and the J segment 5 bases; nucleotides outside the gene matches: 4. Germline CDR1 is SGHTA and CDR2 is FQGNSA. The CDR3 DNA reads TGTGCCAGCAGCCTCACAGGGGGTACTGAAGCTTTCTTT. It translates to CASSLTGGTEAFF.

J is TRBJ1-4 and V is TRBV6-4, with D unresolved. The germline gives CDR1 MRHNA, CDR2 SNTAGT. The CDR3 runs to 15 residues. V lost 7 bases to trimming and J lost 4 bases, with 16 bases between them. For the CDR3, the DNA is TGTGCCAGCACTAACCCACGGAGCGTTAATGAAAAACTGTTTTTT. This sequence encodes CASTNPRSVNEKLFF.

The sample holds one count of this clone. The chain links TRBV6-2 or TRBV6-3 to TRBJ1-2; tentatively, D is TRBD1 (5 bases). V lost 2 bases and J lost 1, with 8 bases in between. The CDR3 covers 14 residues. The germline V gene has CDR1 MNHEY and CDR2 SVGEGT. The CDR3 nucleotides read TGTGCCAGCAGTTACCTAGGACATAACTATGGCTACACCTTC. Encoded protein: CASSYLGHNYGYTF.